This TCR beta chain was captured in a study of CDR3 diversity in severe acne. This clonotype was found once. A single base separates this from a much larger clone, so it may be a read error. Trimming took 5 bases from V and 3 from J; bases not matched to a gene: 23. The CDR3 has 19 amino acids. Germline V CDR1 and CDR2: DFQATT, SNEGSKA (reference sequence). One entry per CDR3 protein, called by TCRdb with MiXCR from the PCR reads. The sample has roughly 100,000 distinct CDR3 sequences; around 53% are singletons. The clonotype comes from a male donor with acne. Sequencing input: blood. V is TRBV20-1 and J is TRBJ1-2; 8 positions match TRBD1. As DNA, the CDR3 is TGCAGTGCTGGTAGCTCGAGGAGGCAGGGGGCTGCCAGTGACTATGGCTACACCTTC. Its translation: CSAGSSRRQGAASDYGYTF.